This TCR beta chain was retrieved from a study of CD8 T cells in Susac syndrome. RNA was extracted with the RNeasy kit, and a quantity of 0.5 to 1 ug was reverse transcribed using random hexamers. TCR beta CDR3 was amplified by immunoSEQ multiplex PCR. This amplification extended across 54 Vbeta and 13 Jbeta segments. TCRdb re-called the immunoSEQ multiplex PCR reads through MiXCR, storing one row per CDR3 protein. The sample includes 250,000 to 350,000 distinct CDR3 sequences, approximately 85% seen only once; the top ten take about 0.11%. From germline, CDR1 is SGDLS and CDR2 YYNGEE. Trimming took 0 bases from V and 5 from J, leaving 14 bases between them. This CDR3 contains 15 residues. CD8+ and CD4+ T cells from blood underwent TCR beta sequencing, which was carried out in a high-throughput format. TEMRA cells were FACS-enriched, while CD8+ and CD4+ T cells were negatively isolated. The study, taken as a whole, reports: That the number of individuals in its TCR sequencing and HLA analysis was relatively small was acknowledged by the study.

For this clonotype: Its antigen is as yet unknown.

The sample taken for sequencing was CD8+ T cells from PBMCs. This chain joins TRBV9 and TRBJ1-2; D possibly corresponds to TRBD1 (6 bases). This receptor was obtained from a human donor with multiple sclerosis. CDR3 sequence reads: CASSVARDTLYGYTF. The DNA of the CDR3 is TGTGCCAGCAGCGTAGCTAGGGACACTCTATATGGCTACACCTTC. Full variable domain (remainder filled in from reference TRBV9 and TRBJ1-2): DSGVTQTPKHLITATGQRVTLRCSPRSGDLSVYWYQQSLDQGLQFLIQYYNGEERAKGNILERFSAQQFPDLHSELNLSSLELGDSALYFCASSVARDTLYGYTFGSGTRLTVV.